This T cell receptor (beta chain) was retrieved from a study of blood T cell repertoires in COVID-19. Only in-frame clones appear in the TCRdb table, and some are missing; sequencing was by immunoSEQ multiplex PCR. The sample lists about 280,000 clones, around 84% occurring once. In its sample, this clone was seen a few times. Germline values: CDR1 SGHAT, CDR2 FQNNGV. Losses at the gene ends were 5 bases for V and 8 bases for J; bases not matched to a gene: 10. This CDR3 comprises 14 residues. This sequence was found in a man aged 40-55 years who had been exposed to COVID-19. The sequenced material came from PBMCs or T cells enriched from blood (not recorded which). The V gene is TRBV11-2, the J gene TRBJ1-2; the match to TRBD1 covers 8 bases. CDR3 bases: TGTGCCAGCAGCCCTGGGACAGGCGGTCGGGGCTACACCTTC. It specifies CASSPGTGGRGYTF.